The 21 T cell receptor beta chains listed next were all sequenced from one sample in a study of blood T cell repertoires in COVID-19. Some clones are missing from TCRdb's copy, which holds only in-frame ones; the method was immunoSEQ multiplex PCR. Among under 200,000 clones listed, 87% were seen once. The sequenced sample consisted of peripheral blood. All receptors come from a man aged 40-49 years with active or convalescent COVID-19.

The V and J genes are TRBV14 and TRBJ2-6; 7 nucleotides line up with TRBD1. The ends lost 0 bases at V and 0 bases at J; junction bases unmatched: 5. Germline values: CDR1 SGHDN, CDR2 FVKESK. CDR3 length: 18 amino acids. CDR3 in amino acids: CASSQDAGGPSGANVLTF. The CDR3 DNA follows: TGTGCCAGCAGCCAAGATGCAGGGGGTCCCTCTGGGGCCAACGTCCTGACTTTC.

The chain uses TRBV5-6 and TRBJ1-2; D is possibly TRBD1 (6 bases). Trimming shortened V by 5 bases and J by 3 bases, and 17 bases separated the two germline ends. CDR1 is SGHDT and CDR2 is YYEEEE in the germline V gene. The CDR3 is 15 residues long. CDR3 coding DNA: TGTGCCAGCAGAGCGCTCGGGGACACCTACTATGGCTACACCTTC. Translation: CASRALGDTYYGYTF.

V usage is TRBV12-3 or TRBV12-4 and J usage is TRBJ2-3; no clear D gene. The CDR3 totals 13 residues. V was trimmed by 3 bases and J by 1 base, leaving 5 bases between them. The CDR3 protein is CASSFPGTDTQYF. The CDR3 nucleotides are TGTGCCAGCAGTTTCCCGGGCACAGATACGCAGTATTTT.

The gene calls are TRBV2 and TRBJ1-1; D not resolved. The length of the CDR3 is 15 residues. Per the germline V gene, CDR1 is SNHLY and CDR2 is FYNNEI. V was shortened by 0 bases and J by 2 bases, with 10 bases between the two germline ends. CDR3 region: CASSEALPVNTEAFF. CDR3 DNA: TGTGCCAGCAGTGAAGCGCTTCCGGTTAACACTGAAGCTTTCTTT. Looking up the rest from reference TRBV2 and TRBJ1-1 gives the full variable domain: EPEVTQTPSHQVTQMGQEVILRCVPISNHLYFYWYRQILGQKVEFLVSFYNNEISEKSEIFDDQFSVERPDGSNFTLKIRSTKLEDSAMYFCASSEALPVNTEAFFGQGTRLTVV.

DNA for the CDR3: TGTGCCAGCAGTTCTAGCGGAGGCACAGATACGCAGTATTTT. This encodes CASSSSGGTDTQYF. The rearrangement links TRBV28 to TRBJ2-3; 7 bases line up with TRBD2. The germline CDR1 and CDR2 sequences are MDHEN and SYDVKM. J gave up 1 base and V 4 bases, and 2 bases lay outside the gene matches. The CDR3 has 14 amino acids.

The chain couples TRBV7-2 to TRBJ2-7; 9 bases map to TRBD1. Germline assignment: CDR1 SGHTA and CDR2 FQGNSA. The length of the CDR3 is 14 residues. The J segment lost 2 bases and the V segment lost 5 bases, leaving 4 bases of the junction unmatched. The CDR3 protein is CASSDGTGTYEQYF. The CDR3 DNA reads as TGTGCCAGCAGCGACGGGACAGGGACCTACGAGCAGTACTTC.

The chain combines TRBV27 with TRBJ1-2, with 9 bases identical to TRBD1. Unmatched junction bases numbered 10, after V lost 7 bases and J lost 7 bases. CDR1 MNHEY and CDR2 SMNVEV come from the germline V gene (reference sequence). CDR3 length: 14 amino acids. As DNA, the CDR3 is TGTGCCAGCACCACGGGACAGGGAGTAGGTGGCTACACCTTC. Protein: CASTTGQGVGGYTF.

The DNA of the CDR3 is TGTGCCAGCAGCTCGGGGACAGATTCACCCCTCCACTTT. This encodes CASSSGTDSPLHF. The chain links TRBV7-3 to TRBJ1-6; 7 nucleotides align to TRBD1. Germline V gene lookup returns CDR1 SGHTA and CDR2 FQGTGA. The CDR3 runs 13 residues. V lost 4 bases, J lost 8 bases, and 2 bases stayed unmatched.

The chain joins TRBV24-1 to TRBJ2-3; 11 bases agree with TRBD2. Trimming cost V 6 bases and J 2 bases; bases outside gene matches: 6. The germline V gene encodes CDR1 KGHDR and CDR2 SFDVKD. The CDR3 length is 16 residues. CDR3 amino acids: CATSFPSGGTTDTQYF. The CDR3 DNA sequence: TGTGCCACCAGTTTTCCTAGCGGGGGGACCACAGATACGCAGTATTTT.

The rearrangement uses TRBV15 and TRBJ1-5, with TRBD1 as a possible D gene (6 bases). Looked up from germline, CDR1 is LNHNV and CDR2 is YYDKDF (reference sequence). V lost 0 bases and J lost 10, with 19 bases in between. There are 16 residues in the CDR3. In nucleotides, the CDR3 is TGTGCCACCAGCAGAGAGTTTGCAGGGGCGGGAGAACCCCAGCATTTT. Translated: CATSREFAGAGEPQHF.

The chain carries TRBV5-4 and TRBJ1-2, with 7 bases aligning to TRBD1. Unmatched junction bases numbered 6, after V lost 8 bases and J lost 2 bases. The CDR3 contains 13 residues. Germline V gives CDR1 SGHNT, CDR2 YYREEE (reference sequence). In DNA, the CDR3 is TGTGCCAGTGGACAGGCCCGAAACTATGGCTACACCTTC. This gives the protein CASGQARNYGYTF.

CDR3 sequence (DNA): TGTGCCAGCAGTCCCGGACAGGGAGGAAACACCATATATTTT. Amino acid sequence: CASSPGQGGNTIYF. The chain has TRBV6-6 and TRBJ1-3; 8 nucleotides match TRBD1. CDR1 and CDR2 from the germline V gene are MNHNY and SVGAGI (reference sequence). This CDR3 spans 14 amino acids. V lost 5 bases and J lost 4; bases outside the gene matches: 4.

The V and J genes are TRBV19 and TRBJ1-2; TRBD1 is a possible D gene (5 bases). Trimming shortened V by 8 bases and J by 4 bases, and 14 bases separated the two germline ends. Germline V CDR1 and CDR2: LNHDA, SQIVND (reference sequence). The CDR3 has 13 residues. For the CDR3, the DNA is TGTGCCAGTGGGGACTTCGGCGGCTATGGCTACACCTTC. Its protein product is CASGDFGGYGYTF.

A few counts support this clone. This chain uses TRBV7-2 with TRBJ2-7, with TRBD1 matching 7 bases. The V gene end was trimmed by 5 bases and the J gene end by 0 bases; junction bases not matched to a gene: 7. CDR3 length: 15 amino acids. The V gene's germline CDR1 is SGHTA and CDR2 FQGNSA. DNA of the CDR3: TGTGCCAGCAGCGCAGGACAGGCGAGCTCCTACGAGCAGTACTTC. Its protein is CASSAGQASSYEQYF.

V and J are TRBV14 and TRBJ2-3; TRBD2 is a possible D gene (5 bases). The CDR3 contains 15 residues. The V and J ends lost 1 base and 2 bases respectively, with 10 bases between them. CDR1 and CDR2 from the germline V gene are SGHDN and FVKESK. The CDR3 region is CASSQAGSHTDTQYF. The CDR3 DNA reads as TGTGCCAGCAGCCAAGCGGGATCGCACACAGATACGCAGTATTTT.

The chain carries TRBV2 and TRBJ1-1, with 9 nucleotides matching TRBD1. The CDR3 covers 16 residues. V lost 6 bases and J lost 0; bases outside the gene matches: 8. Germline-derived CDR1 and CDR2 are SNHLY and FYNNEI. The CDR3 bases are TGTGCCAGCAGCCGGGACAGGGCAGTGATGAACACTGAAGCTTTCTTT. Its protein product is CASSRDRAVMNTEAFF. The whole variable domain, filled in from reference TRBV2 and TRBJ1-1, reads EPEVTQTPSHQVTQMGQEVILRCVPISNHLYFYWYRQILGQKVEFLVSFYNNEISEKSEIFDDQFSVERPDGSNFTLKIRSTKLEDSAMYFCASSRDRAVMNTEAFFGQGTRLTVV.

The chain recombines TRBV2 with TRBJ1-4; D gene unclear. This CDR3 region has 13 residues. V lost 4 bases, J lost 7 bases, and 10 bases lay in between. Germline V CDR1 and CDR2: SNHLY, FYNNEI. DNA of the CDR3: TGTGCCAGCAGTGTCGCAAGCTTTGAAAAACTGTTTTTT. This encodes CASSVASFEKLFF.

The chain employs TRBV6-5 and TRBJ1-1, with TRBD1 matching over 12 bases. Germline CDR1 MNHEY, CDR2 SVGAGI. This CDR3 is 15 amino acids long. After removal of 9 bases from V and 3 bases from J, the junction contained 8 bases not matched to a gene. The CDR3 spells CARVGTGGADTEAFF. In DNA, the CDR3 is TGTGCCAGGGTGGGGACAGGGGGCGCCGACACTGAAGCTTTCTTT.

The chain links TRBV11-2 to TRBJ1-1; a weak D match, TRBD1 (5 bases). V dropped 5 bases and J dropped 12 bases, with 16 bases sitting between them. The germline V gene has CDR1 SGHAT and CDR2 FQNNGV. CDR3 length equals 12 residues. This chain's CDR3 is CASSHGGGGTFF. CDR3 nucleotides: TGTGCCAGCAGCCACGGGGGAGGAGGGACTTTCTTT. The variable domain in full, with the rest retrieved from reference TRBV11-2 and TRBJ1-1, is EAGVAQSPRYKIIEKRQSVAFWCNPISGHATLYWYQQILGQGPKLLIQFQNNGVVDDSQLPKDRFSAERLKGVDSTLKIQPAKLEDSAVYLCASSHGGGGTFFGQGTRLTVV.

The chain has TRBV27 and TRBJ2-1; the D gene is possibly TRBD2 (6 bases). Trimming pared 1 base from V and 6 bases from J, leaving 16 bases between. CDR3 length: 16 amino acids. Germline CDR1 is MNHEY and CDR2 is SMNVEV (reference sequence). The DNA of the CDR3 is TGTGCCAGCAGTTTATGGGGCGGGGCCGCTGGCAATGAGCAGTTCTTC. It is translated as CASSLWGGAAGNEQFF.

The chain employs TRBV4-3 and TRBJ1-1; D gene ambiguous. Trimming shortened V by 1 base and J by 9 bases, and 18 bases separated the two germline ends. Germline CDR1 reads LGHNA; CDR2 reads YSLEER. This CDR3 contains 15 residues. CDR3 residues: CASSQVFKGPGKAFF. CDR3 bases: TGCGCCAGCAGCCAAGTATTCAAAGGCCCCGGGAAAGCTTTCTTT.